This TCR beta chain was profiled in a study of resident and recirculating memory T cells in vitiligo. Study-wide points: Non-conserved TCRs across sites and patients suggested distinct clones per lesion.

Germline V lookup: CDR1 SGHNT, CDR2 YENEEA. The CDR3 has 12 residues. V lost 6 bases and J 3 bases, leaving 6 bases between the germline ends. Patients who had received treatment within the previous three months were excluded. Generated by immunoSEQ multiplex PCR, the TCRdb table keeps only in-frame clones and is missing some. The sample lists 65,000 to 80,000 clones, approximately 90% occurring once. Concerning this clone: The antigen remains unidentified.

The J gene is TRBJ1-3, the V gene TRBV11-3; tentatively, D is TRBD1 (5 bases). The receptor was derived from a male donor with vitiligo. Sample: blood. CDR3 region: CASRDSGNTIYF. DNA of the CDR3: TGTGCCAGCAGAGACAGTGGAAACACCATATATTTT.